This T cell receptor (beta chain) was documented in a study of cytotoxic CD8 clonotypes in ibrutinib-treated CLL (dated by TCRdb to 2020 to 2022). For the study in its entirety: The cohort had about a dozen relapsed/refractory and roughly 14 treatment-naive patients; 17 to 18 were IGHV unmutated. Partial responses were observed in 24 patients and complete responses in 2; after a median follow-up of about 69 months, remission was maintained in 15 or so patients and progression was observed in around twelve. Response samples were taken after a median of approximately a year on treatment, ranging from about 6 to 36 months. An average of 255,043 productive templates and 94,082 productive rearrangements was obtained per sample. Longitudinal samples were obtainable from about 30% of the roughly 90 participants in the trial. Cryopreserved peripheral blood mononuclear cells were collected at three points: before therapy, at response, and at either sustained remission or disease progression. Patients were still on ibrutinib when every remission and progressive disease sample was collected. Paper-wide results and their limitations: At ibrutinib response clonality went up, during sustained remission it held steady, and at progression it dropped back toward baseline. Baseline clonality was found to be higher than that of age-matched healthy donors and was strongly correlated with circulating CD8+ T-cell counts. Sampling times were not matched between sustained-remission and progressing patients, and lymph node repertoires were not studied. Public clonotypes were rare and either shrank or stayed stable during treatment, and the rise in clonality at ibrutinib response reflected expansion of private clonotypes.

Regarding this clone: The clone's antigen remains unknown. The sample holds no much larger clone one base away, and base qualities are not on file.

On a MiSeq, deep resolution sequencing aimed for a depth between 1 in 1 million and 1 in 200,000 T cells, with each clonotype covered 10x on average. The immunoSEQ hsTCRB Kit was used to generate the TCR beta libraries. Processing in the source paper ran as follows. The data were analyzed with ImmunoSEQ Analyzer and ImmunoSEQ Data Assistant, and V, D and J gene assignments followed IMGT definitions. Clonality was computed as one minus normalized Shannon entropy of productive rearrangement frequencies, ranging from 0 to 1. Only overrepresented clonotypes making up at least 0.05% of each patient's repertoire were included in the public clonotype analysis. Thirteen age-matched healthy donor repertoires from immuneACCESS served as clonality controls. TCRdb mirrors the immuneACCESS table, restricted to in-frame sequences. Some clones are absent from its copies; in checked studies, under half trace to an unresolved V gene, and the reason for the others is unknown. That table gives V, J and clone size, and the DNA gave D and trimming. This sample comprises some 140,000 clones, 91% of them detected only once. The ten biggest clones cover about 10% of the sample.

Trimming costs V 5 bases and J 0 bases, and their ends lie 8 bases apart. Sequences GTSNPN (CDR1) and SVGIG (CDR2) are obtained from the germline V gene (reference sequence). Counted from cysteine to phenylalanine, this CDR3 has 12 amino acids. Kept here is only the CDR3 DNA, which spans 36 bases and is read in frame from base 1. This sample's time point label indicates: about eleven months on ibrutinib. For TCR beta library preparation, around 2.1 micrograms of genomic DNA were extracted from the cryopreserved PBMCs. High-throughput TCR beta sequencing was performed on longitudinal blood samples from CLL patients receiving ibrutinib monotherapy. The patients took part in an open-label, single-center phase 2 trial of ibrutinib monotherapy.

Sequencing used PBMCs, obtained after 12 months of ibrutinib treatment. This clonotype was sampled from a human donor with chronic lymphocytic leukemia. The chain joins TRBV30 to TRBJ2-7; no D segment can be confidently identified. The sequence in DNA is TGTGCCTGGTCCGAGAGCTCCTACGAGCAGTACTTC. Its protein reads: CAWSESSYEQYF.